Following are 5 T cell receptor beta chains from one sample sequenced in a study of shared clonotypes between healthy human individuals. Libraries were prepared by immunoSEQ multiplex PCR; TCRdb keeps only in-frame clonotypes and omits some of them. The sample gives around 1.4 million clones, approximately 98.5% of which show up once; about 0.35% is in the top ten. Sequencing was done on a sample of naive CD4+ T cells sorted from blood. The subset: CD45RA+ positively selected. The receptors were gathered from a man aged 25 to 45 in good health.

The chain links TRBV20-1 to TRBJ2-7; D is ambiguous. CDR1 is DFQATT, CDR2 SNEGSKA, per germline (reference sequence). V was shortened by 4 bases and J by 7 bases, with 8 bases between the two germline ends. The CDR3 covers 10 residues. CDR3 amino acids: CSAKSEEQYF. The CDR3 coding sequence is TGCAGTGCTAAGTCTGAGGAGCAGTACTTC.

V gene TRBV14 combines with J gene TRBJ2-1; D gene ambiguous. V was clipped by 4 bases and J by 4 bases, with 17 bases between them. Germline-derived CDR1 and CDR2 are SGHDN and FVKESK. The CDR3 is 16 residues long. The CDR3 DNA sequence: TGTGCCAGCAGCCCGGAAACGACCCAGCTGTACAATGAGCAGTTCTTC. This sequence encodes CASSPETTQLYNEQFF.

This chain uses TRBV15 with TRBJ2-3; 8 nucleotides line up with TRBD1. Germline values: CDR1 LNHNV, CDR2 YYDKDF (reference sequence). Trimming cost V 6 bases and J 0 bases; bases outside gene matches: 8. This CDR3 is 16 amino acids long. CDR3 region: CATRKNRDRSTDTQYF. For the CDR3, the DNA is TGTGCCACCAGAAAAAACCGGGACAGGAGCACAGATACGCAGTATTTT.

This clone showed up just once. The chain is built from TRBV4-1 and TRBJ2-3; weak D call: TRBD2 (5 bases). The CDR3 extends over 16 amino acids. Trimming pared 4 bases from V and 5 bases from J, leaving 19 bases between. Germline CDR1 reads MGHRA; CDR2 reads YSYEKL. CDR3 DNA: TGCGCCAGCAGCCGGCTAGCCACACGCCGGGGAGATACGCAGTATTTT. Its protein is CASSRLATRRGDTQYF.

The genes are TRBV2 and TRBJ2-5; TRBD2 matches 7 bases. V lost 11 bases, J lost 7 bases, and 7 bases stayed unmatched. Germline V gene lookup returns CDR1 SNHLY and CDR2 FYNNEI. The CDR3 covers 11 residues. The CDR3 region is CAGKRDSTQYF. CDR3 nucleotide sequence: TGTGCCGGGAAGCGGGATTCGACCCAGTACTTC.